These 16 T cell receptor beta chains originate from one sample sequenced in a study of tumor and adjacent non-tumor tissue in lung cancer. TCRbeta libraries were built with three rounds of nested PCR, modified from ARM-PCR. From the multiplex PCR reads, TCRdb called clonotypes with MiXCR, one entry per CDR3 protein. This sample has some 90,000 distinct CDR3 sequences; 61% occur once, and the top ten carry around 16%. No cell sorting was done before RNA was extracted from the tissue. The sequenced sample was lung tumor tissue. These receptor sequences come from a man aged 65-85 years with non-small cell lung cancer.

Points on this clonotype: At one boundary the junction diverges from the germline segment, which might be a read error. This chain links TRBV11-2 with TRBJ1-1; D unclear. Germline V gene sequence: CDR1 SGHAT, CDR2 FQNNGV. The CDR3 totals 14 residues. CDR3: CASSLHRQNTETFF. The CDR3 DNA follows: TGTGCCAGCAGCTTGCACAGACAAAACACTGAAACTTTCTTT. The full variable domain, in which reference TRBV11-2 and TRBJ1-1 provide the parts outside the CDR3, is EAGVAQSPRYKIIEKRQSVAFWCNPISGHATLYWYQQILGQGPKLLIQFQNNGVVDDSQLPKDRFSAERLKGVDSTLKIQPAKLEDSAVYLCASSLHRQNTETFFGQGTRLTVV.

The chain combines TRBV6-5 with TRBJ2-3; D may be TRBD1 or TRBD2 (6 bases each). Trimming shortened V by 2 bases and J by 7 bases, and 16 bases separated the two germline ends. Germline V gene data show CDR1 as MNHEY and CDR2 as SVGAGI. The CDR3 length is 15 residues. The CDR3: CASSYVGGDAYTQYF. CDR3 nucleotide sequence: TGTGCCAGCAGTTACGTCGGGGGCGATGCATATACGCAGTATTTT.

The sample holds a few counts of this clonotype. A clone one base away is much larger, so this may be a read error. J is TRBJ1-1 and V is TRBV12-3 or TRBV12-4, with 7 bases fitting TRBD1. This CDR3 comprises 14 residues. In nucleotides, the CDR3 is TGTACCAGCAGCCGACAGGGCCTGAACACTGAAGCTTTCTTT. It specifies CTSSRQGLNTEAFF.

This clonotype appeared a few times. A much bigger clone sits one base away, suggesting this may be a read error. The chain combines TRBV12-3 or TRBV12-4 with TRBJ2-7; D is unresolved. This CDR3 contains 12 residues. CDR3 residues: CASSLPDLEKYF. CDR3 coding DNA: TGTGCCAGCAGTTTACCAGACCTCGAGAAGTACTTC.

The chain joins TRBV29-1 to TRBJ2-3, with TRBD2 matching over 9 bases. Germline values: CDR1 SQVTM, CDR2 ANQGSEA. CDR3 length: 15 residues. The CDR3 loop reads CNIETAGGATDTQYF. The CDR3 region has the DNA TGCAACATTGAGACGGCGGGGGGGGCCACAGATACGCAGTATTTT.

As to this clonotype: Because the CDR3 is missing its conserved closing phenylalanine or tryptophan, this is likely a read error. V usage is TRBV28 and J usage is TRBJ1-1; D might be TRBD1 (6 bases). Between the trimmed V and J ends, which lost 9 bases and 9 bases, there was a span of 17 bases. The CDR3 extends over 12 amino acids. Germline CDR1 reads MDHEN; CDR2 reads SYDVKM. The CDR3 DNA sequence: TGTGCCAGTAGCCAGGTGACAGGCCAAGCTTTCCTT. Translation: CASSQVTGQAFL.

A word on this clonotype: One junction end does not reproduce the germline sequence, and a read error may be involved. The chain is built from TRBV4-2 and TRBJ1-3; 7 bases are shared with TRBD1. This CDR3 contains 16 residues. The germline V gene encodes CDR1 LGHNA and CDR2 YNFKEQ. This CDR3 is CASSQAQGSSGNTISF. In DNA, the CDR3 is TGTGCGAGCAGCCAGGCACAGGGGAGCTCTGGAAACACCATATCTTTT.

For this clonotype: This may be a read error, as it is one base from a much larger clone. This CDR3 is CASNARRPSPMNTEAFF. The CDR3 DNA reads as TGTGCCAGCAACGCTAGGCGACCCAGCCCGATGAACACTGAAGCTTTCTTT. V gene TRBV28 combines with J gene TRBJ1-1, with D unresolved. Germline lookup yields CDR1 MDHEN and CDR2 SYDVKM. The V end was cut by 7 bases, the J end by 0 bases, with 21 bases between. The CDR3 covers 17 residues.

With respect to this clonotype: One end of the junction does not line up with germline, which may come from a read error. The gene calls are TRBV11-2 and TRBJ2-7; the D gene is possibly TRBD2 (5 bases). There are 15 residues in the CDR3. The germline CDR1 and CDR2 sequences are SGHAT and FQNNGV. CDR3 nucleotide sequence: TGTGCCAGCAGCTTCTCGGGGTCAGATTCCTACGAACAGTACTTC. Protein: CASSFSGSDSYEQYF.

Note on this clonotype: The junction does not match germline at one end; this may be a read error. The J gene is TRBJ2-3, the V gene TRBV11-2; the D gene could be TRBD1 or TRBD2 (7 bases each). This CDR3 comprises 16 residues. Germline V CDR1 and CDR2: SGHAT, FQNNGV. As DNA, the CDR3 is TGTACCAGCAGCGTACAACAGGGGAGGGACACAGATACGCAGTATTTT. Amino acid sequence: CTSSVQQGRDTDTQYF.

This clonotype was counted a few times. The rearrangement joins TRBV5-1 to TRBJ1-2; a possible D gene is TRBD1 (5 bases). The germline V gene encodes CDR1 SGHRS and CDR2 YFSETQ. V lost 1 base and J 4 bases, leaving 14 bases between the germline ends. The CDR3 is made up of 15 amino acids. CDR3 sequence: CASSLSADSSYGYTF. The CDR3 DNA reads TGCGCCAGCAGCTTGTCCGCCGACAGTTCCTATGGCTACACCTTC.

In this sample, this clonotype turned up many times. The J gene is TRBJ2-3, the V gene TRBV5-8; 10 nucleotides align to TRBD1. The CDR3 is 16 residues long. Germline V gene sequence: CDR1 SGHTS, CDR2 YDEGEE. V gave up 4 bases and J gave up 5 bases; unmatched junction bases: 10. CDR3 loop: CASSGGTGAVGDTQYF. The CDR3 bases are TGTGCCAGCAGCGGTGGGACAGGGGCCGTAGGAGATACGCAGTATTTT.

CDR3 loop: CASRLRPPGQGAGEQYF. CDR3 nucleotides: TGTGCCAGCAGACTAAGACCACCGGGACAGGGAGCTGGGGAGCAGTACTTC. The rearrangement uses TRBV11-2 and TRBJ2-7, with 9 bases matching TRBD1. J lost 7 bases, V lost 6 bases, and 19 bases had no gene match. This CDR3 region has 17 residues. Germline loops: CDR1 SGHAT, CDR2 FQNNGV.

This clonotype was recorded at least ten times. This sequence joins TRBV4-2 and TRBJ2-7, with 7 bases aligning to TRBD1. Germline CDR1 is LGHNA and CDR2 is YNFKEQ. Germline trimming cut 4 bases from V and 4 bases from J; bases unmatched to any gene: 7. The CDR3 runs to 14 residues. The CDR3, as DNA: TGTGCCAGCAGCCCTAGACAGGGACAATACGAGCAGTACTTC. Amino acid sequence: CASSPRQGQYEQYF.

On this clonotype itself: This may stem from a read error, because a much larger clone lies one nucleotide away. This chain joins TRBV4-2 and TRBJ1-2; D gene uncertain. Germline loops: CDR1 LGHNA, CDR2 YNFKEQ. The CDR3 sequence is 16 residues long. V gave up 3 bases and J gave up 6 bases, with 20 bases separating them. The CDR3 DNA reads TGTGCCAGCAGCCACCCCATTCCTCGCCGCAGTAATGGCTACACCTTC. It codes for CASSHPIPRRSNGYTF.

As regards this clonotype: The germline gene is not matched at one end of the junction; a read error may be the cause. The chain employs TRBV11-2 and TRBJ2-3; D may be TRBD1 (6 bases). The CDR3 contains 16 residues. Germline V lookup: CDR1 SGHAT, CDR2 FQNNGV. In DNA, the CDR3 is TGTGCCAACAGCTTAGACAGGACGACCAGCACAGGTACGCAGTATTTT. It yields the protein CANSLDRTTSTGTQYF.